The 15 T cell receptor beta chains in this list originate from one sample, sequenced in a study of blood T cell repertoires in COVID-19 (dated by TCRdb to the early 2020s). The library was obtained by the immunoSEQ multiplex PCR assay. TCRdb took this table from immuneACCESS and kept in-frame rearrangements with V and J called. Such tables lack part of the clones; where checked against another copy, unresolved V genes explain under half of the gap, and the rest is unexplained. This sample is represented by fewer than 200,000 clones; 70% to 85% of them were singletons. Approximately 6.8% of the sample is in the top ten clones. The sample was peripheral blood. These receptors all come from a woman aged 40 to 50 with COVID-19, enrolled during active disease.

The genes are TRBV6-6 and TRBJ2-7, with 8 positions matching TRBD2. In germline, CDR1 is MNHNY, CDR2 SVGAGI (reference sequence). This CDR3 has 12 residues. With V trimmed by 7 bases and J by 3 bases, 2 bases remained unmatched. CDR3 in amino acids: CASTGGYYEQYF. The CDR3 DNA follows: TGTGCCAGCACGGGGGGGTACTACGAGCAGTACTTC.

This sequence joins TRBV9 and TRBJ2-3; D may be TRBD1 (5 bases). The V gene lost 4 bases and the J gene lost 3 bases, with 12 bases spanning the gap. There are 14 residues in the CDR3. CDR1 and CDR2 (germline): SGDLS, YYNGEE. In DNA, the CDR3 is TGTGCCAGCAGCAATCCTTCAGGGACAGATACGCAGTATTTT. Translation: CASSNPSGTDTQYF.

V and J are TRBV25-1 and TRBJ2-1, with 8 bases aligning to TRBD1. J lost 7 bases, V lost 5 bases, and 13 bases had no gene match. Germline V gene lookup returns CDR1 MGHDK and CDR2 SYGVNS. The CDR3 totals 16 residues. This CDR3 reads CASSLSGTGVRNEQFF. The CDR3 region has the DNA TGTGCCAGCAGTTTATCCGGGACAGGCGTTCGGAATGAGCAGTTCTTC.

The rearrangement uses TRBV5-1 and TRBJ2-7; possible D gene TRBD1, 6 bases. Germline loops: CDR1 SGHRS, CDR2 YFSETQ. This CDR3 comprises 12 residues. The V and J ends lost 0 bases and 6 bases respectively, with 7 bases between them. Here the CDR3 DNA reads TGCGCCAGCAGCTTGGGGGGGCCCGAGCAGTACTTC. Translation gives CASSLGGPEQYF.

The chain employs TRBV6-5 and TRBJ1-1, with 7 nucleotides matching TRBD1. This CDR3 has 14 residues. The germline gives CDR1 MNHEY, CDR2 SVGAGI. The junction had 6 bases not matched to a gene; V was cut back by 4 bases and J by 4 bases. Written as DNA, the CDR3 is TGTGCCAGCAGTTCGACGCAGGGGGGCACTGAAGCTTTCTTT. Its translation is CASSSTQGGTEAFF.

This clone is a singleton in its sample. The chain couples TRBV19 to TRBJ2-7, with a tentative D call TRBD2 (5 bases). Germline values: CDR1 LNHDA, CDR2 SQIVND (reference sequence). Between the trimmed V and J ends, which lost 5 bases and 6 bases, there was a span of 14 bases. The CDR3 is 13 residues long. In DNA form, the CDR3 reads TGTGCCAGTAGTCCTGATCTAGCTGGCGAGCAGTACTTC. Protein sequence: CASSPDLAGEQYF.

This clone was picked up a small number of times. This chain joins TRBV2 and TRBJ1-2; a weak D match, TRBD1 (5 bases). V was cut by 2 bases and J by 3 bases, with 7 bases left in between. CDR1 SNHLY and CDR2 FYNNEI come from the germline V gene. The CDR3 sequence is 13 residues long. The CDR3 region is CASSEQGYYGYTF. The CDR3 bases are TGTGCCAGCAGTGAACAGGGCTACTATGGCTACACCTTC. The whole variable domain, remainder taken from reference TRBV2 and TRBJ1-2, is EPEVTQTPSHQVTQMGQEVILRCVPISNHLYFYWYRQILGQKVEFLVSFYNNEISEKSEIFDDQFSVERPDGSNFTLKIRSTKLEDSAMYFCASSEQGYYGYTFGSGTRLTVV.

The CDR3 protein is CASSLGQRQHYEQYF. DNA of the CDR3: TGTGCCAGCAGCTTGGGCCAAAGACAGCACTACGAGCAGTACTTC. This chain links TRBV11-2 with TRBJ2-7; a weak D match, TRBD1 (5 bases). V lost 3 bases and J 3 bases, leaving 15 bases between the germline ends. The CDR3 totals 15 residues. From germline, CDR1 is SGHAT and CDR2 FQNNGV.

V is TRBV5-1 and J is TRBJ1-4; perhaps TRBD1 as D (6 bases). This CDR3 region has 13 residues. Germline CDR1 SGHRS, CDR2 YFSETQ. V lost 5 bases to trimming and J lost 7 bases, with 12 bases between them. The CDR3 region is CASSQGLGEKLFF. CDR3 sequence (DNA): TGCGCCAGCAGTCAGGGGCTGGGTGAAAAACTGTTTTTT.

The chain has TRBV11-2 and TRBJ1-6; possible D gene TRBD1, 5 bases. The V end lost 3 bases, the J end lost 3 bases, and 9 bases lay between the germline ends. The CDR3 length is 15 residues. Germline CDR1 SGHAT, CDR2 FQNNGV. The CDR3 protein is CASSFEGLYNSPLHF. In nucleotides, the CDR3 is TGTGCCAGCAGCTTTGAGGGACTCTATAATTCACCCCTCCACTTT. The whole variable domain, filled in from reference TRBV11-2 and TRBJ1-6, reads EAGVAQSPRYKIIEKRQSVAFWCNPISGHATLYWYQQILGQGPKLLIQFQNNGVVDDSQLPKDRFSAERLKGVDSTLKIQPAKLEDSAVYLCASSFEGLYNSPLHFGNGTRLTVT.

V is TRBV4-1 and J is TRBJ1-2; possibly TRBD1 for D (6 bases). The ends were cut back, 3 bases at V and 3 bases at J, with 8 bases in the middle. This CDR3 is built from 13 residues. Germline V gives CDR1 MGHRA, CDR2 YSYEKL. CDR3 sequence reads: CASSHRTDYGYTF. DNA for the CDR3: TGCGCCAGCAGCCACCGGACAGACTATGGCTACACCTTC.

This rearrangement joins TRBV3-1 (or the pseudogene TRBV3-2) to TRBJ1-2, with 12 bases lining up with TRBD1. Germline loops: CDR1 LGHDT, CDR2 YNNKEL (reference sequence). The ends lost 1 base at V and 5 bases at J; junction bases unmatched: 5. The CDR3 is 16 residues long. CDR3 coding DNA: TGTGCCAGCAGCCAAGCCGGGACAGGGGGCAGGTATGGCTACACCTTC. Translating gives CASSQAGTGGRYGYTF.

The chain recombines TRBV2 with TRBJ2-2; a weak D match, TRBD2 (6 bases). V lost 7 bases and J 6 bases, leaving 12 bases between the germline ends. CDR1 is SNHLY and CDR2 is FYNNEI in the germline V gene. The CDR3 consists of 13 residues. This CDR3 is CASKRSGAGELFF. In DNA, the CDR3 is TGTGCCAGCAAGAGGTCGGGGGCCGGGGAGCTGTTTTTT. Together with reference TRBV2 and TRBJ2-2, the CDR3 gives the full variable domain: EPEVTQTPSHQVTQMGQEVILRCVPISNHLYFYWYRQILGQKVEFLVSFYNNEISEKSEIFDDQFSVERPDGSNFTLKIRSTKLEDSAMYFCASKRSGAGELFFGEGSRLTVL.

V and J are TRBV18 and TRBJ1-2; D might be TRBD1 (5 bases). The CDR3 contains 14 residues. V lost 2 bases and J lost 4, with 11 bases in between. Germline V lookup: CDR1 KGHSH, CDR2 LQKENI. DNA of the CDR3: TGTGCCAGCTCACCAGACAGCACCAGCTATGGCTACACCTTC. This translates into CASSPDSTSYGYTF.

The CDR3 sequence: CASSLIGSGLYQETQYF. The DNA of the CDR3 is TGTGCCAGCAGTCTCATCGGCAGCGGGCTGTACCAAGAGACCCAGTACTTC. The rearrangement links TRBV28 to TRBJ2-5, with a possible D match to TRBD2 (6 bases). V lost 5 bases to trimming and J lost 0 bases, with 19 bases between them. The CDR3 spans 17 residues. Germline V gene sequence: CDR1 MDHEN, CDR2 SYDVKM.